Included here is one T cell receptor beta chain sequence, with context. Its antigen is currently unknown. Sequencing was performed with immunoSEQ multiplex PCR; in TCRdb, only in-frame clones are kept and a portion is missing. This sample has approximately 150,000 clones; 85% to 95% occur once, and the top ten carry about 2.8%. The germline V gene encodes CDR1 SNHLY and CDR2 FYNNEI. J gave up 2 bases and V 2 bases, and 4 bases lay outside the gene matches. The CDR3 is made up of 15 amino acids. The sample belongs to a study of T cell responses to AZD1222 COVID-19 vaccine. Whole-study findings and limits: Regions 160-218 and 743-854 dominated among vaccine-associated CD4 TCRs spanning spike. Donors in the cohort were predominantly white British and more often female, and clonal diversity was possibly underestimated. Repertoires were collected only later (after the peak T cell response had occurred).

The genes are TRBV2 and TRBJ2-5; 8 bases fit TRBD2. This TCR was sampled from an adult in good health. The material was peripheral blood, obtained on day 0 of AZD1222 vaccination. The chain's CDR3 is CASSESQRGQETQYF. DNA for the CDR3: TGTGCCAGCAGTGAAAGCCAGCGGGGGCAAGAGACCCAGTACTTC.